Shown below are 17 T cell receptor beta chains from a single sample sequenced in a study of Ad26.COV2.S vaccination and SARS-CoV-2 variants. Libraries were prepared by immunoSEQ multiplex PCR; TCRdb keeps only in-frame clonotypes and omits some of them. Among about 470,000 clones, roughly 91% were seen once, and the ten largest hold approximately 4.3%. Treatment denoted: roughly 18 received Ad26.COV2.S at low or high dose, single or two shots; roughly five received placebo; per-sample allocation not given. On day 63 after the first injection, vaccine and placebo recipients gave samples. Sequences were derived from peripheral blood, sampled in a trial of Ad26.COV2.S vaccine versus placebo. All receptors derive from a person aged 18-65 years who received the Ad26.COV2.S COVID-19 vaccine or a placebo.

The rearrangement links TRBV3-1 (or the pseudogene TRBV3-2) to TRBJ2-2, with D tentatively TRBD1 (6 bases). CDR3 length: 15 residues. Germline CDR1 LGHDT, CDR2 YNNKEL (reference sequence). V dropped 4 bases and J dropped 0 bases, with 9 bases sitting between them. This CDR3 reads CASSRDTANTGELFF. DNA for the CDR3: TGTGCCAGCAGCCGGGACACCGCGAACACCGGGGAGCTGTTTTTT.

V gene TRBV27 combines with J gene TRBJ2-3, with D perhaps matching TRBD2 (5 bases). The germline V and J ends were trimmed by 5 bases and 3 bases, with 15 bases remaining between them. The CDR3 runs to 15 residues. CDR1 is MNHEY, CDR2 SMNVEV, per germline (reference sequence). The CDR3 is CASSPRRTGTDTQYF. The DNA for the CDR3 is TGTGCCAGCAGTCCCCGAAGAACGGGAACAGATACGCAGTATTTT.

The rearrangement joins TRBV27 to TRBJ1-4; no definite D call. The germline gives CDR1 MNHEY, CDR2 SMNVEV (reference sequence). V was pared by 6 bases and J by 5 bases, with 7 bases between. This CDR3 spans 12 amino acids. The CDR3 is CASRFGNEKLFF. In DNA form, the CDR3 reads TGTGCCAGCAGGTTTGGGAATGAAAAACTGTTTTTT.

The rearrangement uses TRBV5-1 and TRBJ2-1; TRBD2 aligns across 9 bases. This CDR3 comprises 18 residues. With V trimmed by 0 bases and J by 3 bases, 10 bases remained unmatched. Germline V gives CDR1 SGHRS, CDR2 YFSETQ. The CDR3 nucleotides read TGCGCCAGCAGCTTGGCCCCGGCGGAGCGGGAGGACTACAATGAGCAGTTCTTC. This codes for CASSLAPAEREDYNEQFF. The full variable domain, rest sourced from reference TRBV5-1 and TRBJ2-1, is KAGVTQTPRYLIKTRGQQVTLSCSPISGHRSVSWYQQTPGQGLQFLFEYFSETQRNKGNFPGRFSGRQFSNSRSEMNVSTLELGDSALYLCASSLAPAEREDYNEQFFGPGTRLTVL.

J is TRBJ1-2 and V is TRBV29-1, with 7 positions matching TRBD1. This CDR3 is 12 amino acids long. The V and J ends lost 4 bases and 8 bases, in that order; junction bases with no gene match: 7. The germline V gene encodes CDR1 SQVTM and CDR2 ANQGSEA. The CDR3 DNA reads as TGCAGCGTTGGGGAGGGGGCCCGAGGCTACACCTTC. This translates into CSVGEGARGYTF.

In its sample, this clone was seen once. The rearrangement links TRBV7-9 to TRBJ1-1, with D unresolved. This CDR3 has 13 residues. Germline CDR1 is SEHNR and CDR2 is FQNEAQ (reference sequence). The V and J ends lost 5 bases and 8 bases respectively, with 15 bases between them. CDR3 in amino acids: CASSTNPASEAFF. CDR3 in DNA: TGTGCCAGCAGCACCAACCCGGCGTCCGAAGCTTTCTTT.

By frequency in the sample, this clone is medium-sized. V and J are TRBV6-2 or TRBV6-3 and TRBJ2-1; no reliable D call. The CDR3 consists of 13 residues. CDR1 is MNHEY, CDR2 SVGEGT, per germline. V lost 2 bases and J 3 bases, leaving 5 bases between the germline ends. The CDR3 loop is CASSYGDYNEQFF. The CDR3, as DNA: TGTGCCAGCAGTTACGGGGACTACAATGAGCAGTTCTTC.

The chain has TRBV19 and TRBJ2-1, with a weak D call TRBD2 (6 bases). Germline CDR1 and CDR2: LNHDA and SQIVND (reference sequence). The germline V and J ends were trimmed by 2 bases and 7 bases, with 12 bases remaining between them. The CDR3 runs to 14 residues. CDR3 protein: CASSITGSGNEQFF. CDR3 nucleotides: TGTGCCAGTAGTATAACCGGGAGCGGGAATGAGCAGTTCTTC.

The chain employs TRBV10-3 and TRBJ2-1; TRBD2 matches at 10 bases. Germline V gives CDR1 ENHRY, CDR2 SYGVKD. The CDR3 contains 15 residues. J was trimmed by 5 bases and V by 2 bases; bases with no gene match: 3. CDR3 bases: TGTGCCATCAGTGAGACTAGCGGGAAGGACAATGAGCAGTTCTTC. Residues: CAISETSGKDNEQFF.

V and J are TRBV30 and TRBJ2-7; 9 bases align to TRBD1. V lost 5 bases and J lost 5; bases outside the gene matches: 4. CDR1 and CDR2 (germline): GTSNPN, SVGIG (reference sequence). The CDR3 has 12 residues. Here the CDR3 DNA reads TGTGCCTGGGACAGGGGGATAAACGAGCAGTACTTC. Translated, it gives CAWDRGINEQYF.

The chain is built from TRBV5-6 and TRBJ2-1; D is possibly TRBD1 (7 bases). The germline gives CDR1 SGHDT, CDR2 YYEEEE. The length of the CDR3 is 14 residues. The ends were cut back, 7 bases at V and 4 bases at J, with 15 bases in the middle. In nucleotides, the CDR3 is TGTGCCAGCCTTCAGGGGGGTTTTTACAATGAGCAGTTCTTC. Translated: CASLQGGFYNEQFF.

The J gene is TRBJ2-7, the V gene TRBV7-2; TRBD1 matches at 7 bases. The germline gives CDR1 SGHTA, CDR2 FQGNSA. The CDR3 covers 17 residues. Unmatched junction bases numbered 12, after V lost 2 bases and J lost 2 bases. In DNA form, the CDR3 reads TGTGCCAGCAGCTTATTTGGACGGACAGGCGTCACCTACGAGCAGTACTTC. It yields the protein CASSLFGRTGVTYEQYF.

The DNA for the CDR3 is TGTGCCAGCACTGGGACTAGCGGGAACTACGAGCAGTACTTC. It specifies CASTGTSGNYEQYF. J is TRBJ2-7 and V is TRBV5-6, with TRBD2 matching over 13 bases. In germline, CDR1 is SGHDT, CDR2 YYEEEE. There are 14 residues in the CDR3. V was pared by 6 bases and J by 3 bases, with 3 bases of the junction left unmatched.

This clone showed up just once. The chain combines TRBV13 with TRBJ1-1; D uncertain. CDR3 length: 12 residues. Germline lookup yields CDR1 PRHDT and CDR2 FYEKMQ (reference sequence). Trimming took 0 bases from V and 10 from J, leaving 9 bases between them. CDR3 bases: TGTGCCAGCAGCTTAGGCCCAAAGGGAGCTTTCTTT. This gives the protein CASSLGPKGAFF.

The chain links TRBV7-9 to TRBJ2-2, with 8 bases that match TRBD1. The J segment lost 1 base and the V segment lost 5 bases, leaving 6 bases of the junction unmatched. This CDR3 region has 16 residues. In germline, CDR1 is SEHNR, CDR2 FQNEAQ (reference sequence). CDR3 DNA: TGTGCCAGCAGCATAGACAGGGGACGGAACACCGGGGAGCTGTTTTTT. As protein: CASSIDRGRNTGELFF.

V and J are TRBV18 and TRBJ1-1; D gene unclear. The length of the CDR3 is 16 residues. V gave up 1 base and J gave up 5 bases, with 17 bases separating them. Germline values: CDR1 KGHSH, CDR2 LQKENI. As DNA, the CDR3 is TGTGCCAGCTCACCACAACCCCGCGCCAGCTCAACTGAAGCTTTCTTT. It is translated as CASSPQPRASSTEAFF.

This clone was observed a handful of times. Within the sample, other DNA sequences also encode this same CDR3. The chain employs TRBV27 and TRBJ1-6; D is unclear. In germline, CDR1 is MNHEY, CDR2 SMNVEV (reference sequence). The CDR3 spans 14 residues. Trimming removed 2 bases at V and 3 bases at J, with 5 bases between. CDR3 protein: CASSLGDYNSPLHF. CDR3 nucleotides: TGTGCCAGCAGTTTAGGGGACTATAATTCACCCCTCCACTTT.